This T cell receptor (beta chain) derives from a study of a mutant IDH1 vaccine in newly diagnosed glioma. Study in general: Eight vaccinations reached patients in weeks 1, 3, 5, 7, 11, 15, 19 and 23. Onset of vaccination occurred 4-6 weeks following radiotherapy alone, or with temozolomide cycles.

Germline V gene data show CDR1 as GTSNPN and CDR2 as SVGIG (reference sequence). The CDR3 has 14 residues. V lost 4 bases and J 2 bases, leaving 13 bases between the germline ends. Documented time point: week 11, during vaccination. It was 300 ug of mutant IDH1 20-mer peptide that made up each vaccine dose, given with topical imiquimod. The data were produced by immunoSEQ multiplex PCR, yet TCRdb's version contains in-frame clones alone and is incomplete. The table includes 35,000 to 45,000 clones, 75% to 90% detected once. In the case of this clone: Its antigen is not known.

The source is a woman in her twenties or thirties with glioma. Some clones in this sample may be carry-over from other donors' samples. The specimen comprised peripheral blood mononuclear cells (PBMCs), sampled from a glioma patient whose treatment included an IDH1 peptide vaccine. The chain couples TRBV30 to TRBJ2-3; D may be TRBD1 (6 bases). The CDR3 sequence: CAWIPDSNTDTQYF. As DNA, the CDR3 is TGTGCCTGGATCCCGGACAGCAACACAGATACGCAGTATTTT.